This T cell receptor (beta chain) was documented in a study of blood T cells in healthy people across ages. Combining a sample-barcoded 5' primer with a J-beta primer mix, a second PCR ran for roughly 7 to 12 cycles. Researchers report that each sample yielded at least 2.5 million CDR3-containing paired-end reads. Via MiXCR, TCRdb re-called the 5' RACE reads, giving one row per CDR3 protein. This sample yields fewer than 700,000 distinct CDR3 sequences, of which about 43% are seen a single time; around 32% belongs to the top ten. There are many counts of this clonotype. Its specificity is not known. Study outcomes and limitations: Nothing was known about donor CMV status, and this possibly confounded expanded clonotype changes.

This CDR3 has 18 amino acids. Trimming at V came to 3 bases and at J to 5 bases, leaving 11 bases not matched to a gene. Germline assignment: CDR1 DFQATT and CDR2 SNEGSKA (reference sequence). This TCR was recovered from a man at least 80 years old in good health. The genes are TRBV20-1 and TRBJ2-3, with 16 bases lining up with TRBD2. Sequenced: blood. The CDR3 loop reads CSASFPGLAGGLGDTQYF. The CDR3, as DNA: TGCAGTGCTAGTTTCCCGGGACTAGCGGGAGGGCTGGGAGATACGCAGTATTTT.